This passage covers 22 T cell receptor beta chains from one sample sequenced in a study of control samples from healthy donors and cancer patients. Libraries were prepared by immunoSEQ multiplex PCR; TCRdb keeps only in-frame clonotypes and omits some of them. The table lists about 130,000 clones, 85% to 95% of them singletons. Sequencing was done on a sample of PBMCs. The receptors come from a man in his sixties with colorectal cancer.

The V and J genes are TRBV13 and TRBJ2-5; the match to TRBD2 covers 8 bases. There are 16 residues in the CDR3. Germline V gives CDR1 PRHDT, CDR2 FYEKMQ (reference sequence). V lost 1 base, J lost 4 bases, and 8 bases stayed unmatched. The CDR3 DNA is TGTGCCAGCAGCTTAGCGGGGGGGCTAGGCGGAGAGACCCAGTACTTC. This gives the protein CASSLAGGLGGETQYF.

V and J are TRBV18 and TRBJ1-4; maybe TRBD1 (5 bases). The CDR3 is 14 amino acids. Germline V gene sequence: CDR1 KGHSH, CDR2 LQKENI. The V end lost 3 bases, the J end lost 3 bases, and 8 bases lay between the germline ends. CDR3 DNA sequence: TGTGCCAGCTCACCTAGGGGTCCTAATGAAAAACTGTTTTTT. This sequence encodes CASSPRGPNEKLFF.

This chain connects TRBV3-1 (or the pseudogene TRBV3-2) to TRBJ2-2; 7 bases fit TRBD2. This CDR3 comprises 16 residues. V lost 10 bases to trimming and J lost 0 bases; unmatched junction nucleotides: 11. CDR1 is LGHDT, CDR2 YNNKEL, per germline (reference sequence). The CDR3 loop reads CATGPPSGANTGELFF. The DNA for the CDR3 is TGTGCCACCGGGCCCCCTAGCGGAGCGAACACCGGGGAGCTGTTTTTT.

This clone was recorded once. A read error may account for a junction end that differs from germline. This chain uses TRBV6-2 or TRBV6-3 with TRBJ1-2; the D gene is possibly TRBD1 (5 bases). This CDR3 has 13 amino acids. The V gene's germline CDR1 is MNHEY and CDR2 SVGEGT. CDR3 amino acids: CASGYGTAYGYTF. The CDR3 bases are TGTGCCAGCGGTTACGGGACGGCCTATGGCTACACCTTC.

The chain recombines TRBV19 with TRBJ2-2; TRBD2 agrees at 11 bases. Germline V lookup: CDR1 LNHDA, CDR2 SQIVND (reference sequence). V trimming: 6 bases; J trimming: 7 bases; junction bases outside the gene matches: 13. The CDR3 totals 17 residues. CDR3 residues: CASRPRLAGRYGGELFF. CDR3 DNA: TGTGCCAGTAGACCTCGACTAGCGGGGAGGTATGGCGGGGAGCTGTTTTTT.

J is TRBJ1-1 and V is TRBV10-2, with 8 bases lining up with TRBD1. Germline loops: CDR1 WSHSY, CDR2 SAAADI. The ends lost 7 bases at V and 11 bases at J; junction bases unmatched: 6. The CDR3 extends over 11 amino acids. The CDR3 spells CASKSQGEAFF. CDR3 DNA: TGCGCCAGCAAGTCACAGGGGGAGGCTTTCTTT.

The rearrangement joins TRBV24-1 to TRBJ2-2, with D maybe TRBD2 (6 bases). Germline V lookup: CDR1 KGHDR, CDR2 SFDVKD. V lost 10 bases, J lost 3 bases, and 11 bases lay in between. CDR3 length: 13 residues. The CDR3 here is CATPGEHTGELFF. CDR3 coding DNA: TGTGCCACACCGGGGGAACACACCGGGGAGCTGTTTTTT.

Here the CDR3 reads CASRKGSGGANTGELFF. CDR3 sequence (DNA): TGTGCCAGCCGGAAGGGTAGCGGGGGGGCGAACACCGGGGAGCTGTTTTTT. The chain employs TRBV2 and TRBJ2-2, with 11 bases matching TRBD2. Per the germline V gene, CDR1 is SNHLY and CDR2 is FYNNEI. The CDR3 is made up of 17 amino acids. The V gene end was trimmed by 8 bases and the J gene end by 0 bases; junction bases not matched to a gene: 8.

The rearrangement links TRBV4-1 to TRBJ1-6, with unresolved D. Germline V gene lookup returns CDR1 MGHRA and CDR2 YSYEKL. The CDR3 has 16 amino acids. Trimming removed 4 bases at V and 4 bases at J, with 14 bases between. The CDR3 sequence is CASSPFSESYNSPLHF. CDR3 coding DNA: TGCGCCAGCAGCCCCTTTTCAGAAAGTTATAATTCACCCCTCCACTTT.

The DNA of the CDR3 is TGTGCCAGCAGCTTTAGTCCAGCGGGGACTGATACGCAGTATTTT. Translation gives CASSFSPAGTDTQYF. J is TRBJ2-3 and V is TRBV11-2; 7 nucleotides agree with TRBD2. Germline trimming cut 3 bases from V and 6 bases from J; bases unmatched to any gene: 9. The CDR3 has 15 amino acids. The germline CDR1 and CDR2 sequences are SGHAT and FQNNGV.

This clone showed up just once. The J gene is TRBJ1-5, the V gene TRBV30; a weak D match, TRBD1 (5 bases). CDR3 size: 12 residues. V lost 3 bases and J 12 bases, leaving 15 bases between the germline ends. CDR1 and CDR2 from the germline V gene are GTSNPN and SVGIG (reference sequence). The CDR3 spells CAWSKDSYHQHF. CDR3 in DNA: TGTGCCTGGAGCAAAGACAGTTATCACCAGCATTTT.

V is TRBV27 and J is TRBJ2-5, with D hard to call. V was trimmed by 3 bases and J by 5 bases, leaving 7 bases between them. The CDR3 sequence is 12 residues long. Germline assignment: CDR1 MNHEY and CDR2 SMNVEV (reference sequence). CDR3 amino acids: CASSFYGETQYF. The CDR3 DNA sequence: TGTGCCAGCAGTTTCTATGGGGAGACCCAGTACTTC.

The genes are TRBV29-1 and TRBJ1-1; possibly TRBD1 for D (6 bases). The CDR3 is 15 residues long. The germline V gene encodes CDR1 SQVTM and CDR2 ANQGSEA. The V end lost 6 bases, the J end lost 1 base, and 18 bases lay between the germline ends. CDR3 nucleotides: TGCAGCGTCGCTGCGCCCGGACAGAAGAACACTGAAGCTTTCTTT. This translates into CSVAAPGQKNTEAFF.

V and J are TRBV3-1 (or the pseudogene TRBV3-2) and TRBJ2-7, with TRBD1 matching over 8 bases. J gave up 7 bases and V 5 bases, and 4 bases lay outside the gene matches. In germline, CDR1 is LGHDT, CDR2 YNNKEL (reference sequence). There are 12 residues in the CDR3. DNA for the CDR3: TGTGCCAGCAGCAACAGGGGGTGGGAGCAGTACTTC. It is translated as CASSNRGWEQYF.

V and J are TRBV5-4 and TRBJ1-1; tentatively, D is TRBD1 (6 bases). This CDR3 is 14 amino acids long. Germline V lookup: CDR1 SGHNT, CDR2 YYREEE (reference sequence). The V gene lost 3 bases and the J gene lost 1 base, with 10 bases spanning the gap. CDR3 in DNA: TGTGCCAGCAGCTCTGGGACACCGAACACTGAAGCTTTCTTT. Translation: CASSSGTPNTEAFF.

The rearrangement uses TRBV5-1 and TRBJ2-7; 7 bases align to TRBD1. V was clipped by 4 bases and J by 2 bases; unmatched bases: 6. The germline V gene has CDR1 SGHRS and CDR2 YFSETQ. CDR3 length: 14 amino acids. CDR3 nucleotides: TGCGCCAGCAGCCCCTCGGGACAGCCCTACGAGCAGTACTTC. Translated: CASSPSGQPYEQYF.

V usage is TRBV24-1 and J usage is TRBJ1-1; TRBD1 aligns across 7 bases. Losses at the gene ends were 5 bases for V and 5 bases for J; bases not matched to a gene: 7. The germline V gene encodes CDR1 KGHDR and CDR2 SFDVKD. CDR3 length: 14 residues. CDR3 DNA: TGTGCCACCAGTGCCACGACAGGGCAAACTGAAGCTTTCTTT. This gives the protein CATSATTGQTEAFF.

V gene TRBV6-5 combines with J gene TRBJ1-2; the D gene is possibly TRBD1 (5 bases). This CDR3 contains 14 residues. Per germline, CDR1 MNHEY and CDR2 SVGAGI. Trimming took off 5 bases at V and 4 bases at J, with 14 bases between the two ends. The CDR3 coding sequence is TGTGCCAGCAGTCTCGCGACAGCAAGCTATGGCTACACCTTC. This translates into CASSLATASYGYTF.

As regards this clone: Other DNA variants within this sample encode the same CDR3. The chain is built from TRBV6-1 and TRBJ2-3; D is ambiguous. With 2 bases removed from V and 4 bases from J, the gap between germline ends came to 4 bases. Germline assignment: CDR1 MNHNS and CDR2 SASEGT. The length of the CDR3 is 12 residues. The CDR3 region is CASSEYSDTQYF. The CDR3 DNA is TGTGCCAGCAGTGAATATTCAGATACGCAGTATTTT.

The chain combines TRBV6-5 with TRBJ2-5; 10 bases fit TRBD1. The CDR3 consists of 13 residues. From germline, CDR1 is MNHEY and CDR2 SVGAGI. V lost 8 bases, J lost 6 bases, and 6 bases stayed unmatched. The CDR3: CASAGQGVQTQYF. The CDR3 DNA is TGTGCCAGCGCCGGACAGGGGGTGCAGACCCAGTACTTC.

The table lists this clone with a few counts. The chain uses TRBV24-1 and TRBJ2-7, with TRBD1 identical over 7 bases. This CDR3 is 15 amino acids long. Trimming at V came to 7 bases and at J to 2 bases, leaving 10 bases not matched to a gene. CDR1 is KGHDR, CDR2 SFDVKD, per germline. The CDR3 nucleotides read TGTGCCACCAGCGATAATGGACAGGAGCCCTACGAGCAGTACTTC. It yields the protein CATSDNGQEPYEQYF.

The rearrangement links TRBV4-3 to TRBJ2-7; 11 bases are a match to TRBD1. The CDR3 totals 18 residues. The trim removed 0 bases at V and 5 bases at J, leaving 12 bases unmatched. Germline CDR1 LGHNA, CDR2 YSLEER. This CDR3 reads CASSQEFSGTGGRDEQYF. For the CDR3, the DNA is TGCGCCAGCAGCCAAGAATTTTCGGGGACAGGGGGGAGGGACGAGCAGTACTTC.